The clone carrying this T cell receptor (beta chain) has a single count. Its antigen remains unidentified. Germline CDR1 SGHAT, CDR2 FQNNGV. Trimming left V 1 base short and J 5 bases short, with 10 bases between. CDR3 size: 14 residues. Here immunoSEQ multiplex PCR was the method, and the copy in TCRdb shows in-frame clones only, minus some. The data contain 75,000 to 90,000 clones, over 85% of them singletons. These data come from a study of identifying expanded T cells in peripheral blood. Healthy donors had no documented immune events, such as infections, while sampled. Study conclusions and caveats: Differentially abundant clones: 0.95 to 1.5 between replicates, roughly 16 at roughly 2 weeks, around 20 at four. Two-week clone count variance significantly increased as total template count grew.

The sequenced material came from blood. The chain is built from TRBV11-2 and TRBJ2-3; D is ambiguous. The receptor comes from a person aged 18 to 75 in good health. The chain's CDR3 is CASSLGWNRDTQYF. The CDR3 bases are TGTGCCAGCAGCTTAGGGTGGAACAGAGATACGCAGTATTTT.